This TCR beta chain is from a study of post-analysis software for immune sequencing data. Germline CDR1 and CDR2: KGHSH and LQKENI. The V end lost 6 bases, the J end lost 1 base, and 15 bases lay between the germline ends. The CDR3 consists of 15 residues. Worth noting for this clonotype: Its antigen is unidentified.

Study results and caveats: About 5 TRBV segments occurring more often in patients than controls included TRBV5-6, TRBV5-1 and TRBV20-1.

Unique molecular identifiers were built into the TCR beta cDNA libraries. From the PCR reads, TCRdb called clonotypes with MiXCR, one entry per CDR3 protein. The table records 400,000 to 500,000 distinct CDR3 sequences, 39% of them present only once. This clonotype originated in a girl under 10 years old with multiple sclerosis. Sequenced: blood. This chain uses TRBV18 with TRBJ2-5; the D is unclear. The CDR3: CASSRGTAFQETQYF. As DNA, the CDR3 is TGTGCCAGCTCCCGAGGCACAGCGTTCCAAGAGACCCAGTACTTC.